The clone carrying this T cell receptor beta chain was seen a few times. The antigen remains unidentified. The data derive from a study of vaccination and CD4 T cells after COVID-19. The wider study: A median of approximately 100 days (range 35 to 161) separated diagnosis from post-COVID sampling.

The assay that was used to sequence DNA from cultured CD4+ T cells was the Oncomine TCR Beta short-read assay. TCRdb reprocessed the PCR reads via MiXCR and lists one record per CDR3 protein. This sample has 13,000 to 15,000 distinct CDR3 sequences, with roughly 61% found just once. Treatment here: roughly ten-day PBMC culture with coronavirus spike peptide pools or control peptides (ViraFEST assay). Having spent around 9 days in culture, CD4+ T cells were then isolated by negative selection. The CDR3 is 17 residues long. The sequencing sample was made of CD4+ T cells from blood, cultured in vitro. The chain links TRBV21-1 to TRBJ2-7; the DNA was not compared with TRBD2, the D call given in the table. TRBV21-1 is recorded as a pseudogene. The receptor comes from a human donor who had recovered from COVID-19. CDR3 loop: CASSKAPLLAGVVEQYF. In DNA, the CDR3 is TGTGCCAGCAGCAAAGCTCCTCTACTAGCGGGAGTTGTAGAGCAGTACTTC.